These 9 T cell receptor beta chains came from one sample sequenced in a study of T cell responses to AZD1222 COVID-19 vaccine. Profiled with immunoSEQ multiplex PCR; TCRdb holds only in-frame clones, not every one. The data contain more than 100,000 clones, roughly 87% of them seen just once; the ten biggest clones take up roughly 10%. The sample in question was peripheral blood, obtained on day 0 of AZD1222 vaccination. The receptors originated from an adult in good health.

V gene TRBV9 combines with J gene TRBJ2-1; D uncertain. V dropped 2 bases and J dropped 8 bases, with 5 bases sitting between them. The germline V gene encodes CDR1 SGDLS and CDR2 YYNGEE. This CDR3 is 11 amino acids long. For the CDR3, the DNA is TGTGCCAGCAGCGTCTTGGATGAGCAGTTCTTC. This sequence encodes CASSVLDEQFF. The full variable domain, with the rest looked up from reference TRBV9 and TRBJ2-1, is DSGVTQTPKHLITATGQRVTLRCSPRSGDLSVYWYQQSLDQGLQFLIQYYNGEERAKGNILERFSAQQFPDLHSELNLSSLELGDSALYFCASSVLDEQFFGPGTRLTVL.

The chain joins TRBV12-5 to TRBJ2-2; TRBD2 is a possible D gene (6 bases). V gave up 7 bases and J gave up 4 bases, with 19 bases separating them. Per germline, CDR1 LGHNT and CDR2 FRNRAP. This CDR3 spans 16 amino acids. The chain's CDR3 is CASAPPSGEGTGELFF. The CDR3 DNA is TGTGCTAGTGCCCCTCCCTCGGGGGAAGGCACCGGGGAGCTGTTTTTT.

The rearrangement links TRBV7-2 to TRBJ1-2; 8 bases match TRBD1. CDR1 and CDR2 (germline): SGHTA, FQGNSA. Germline trimming cut 5 bases from V and 8 bases from J; bases unmatched to any gene: 13. CDR3 length equals 15 residues. CDR3 sequence: CASSRGTGESMGYTF. Here the CDR3 DNA reads TGTGCCAGCAGCCGCGGGACAGGCGAATCTATGGGCTACACCTTC.

This chain links TRBV9 with TRBJ2-5, with 11 bases fitting TRBD2. The CDR3 covers 15 residues. V lost 3 bases and J lost 5; bases outside the gene matches: 6. Germline V lookup: CDR1 SGDLS, CDR2 YYNGEE. This chain's CDR3 is CASSGIAGGGETQYF. CDR3 bases: TGTGCCAGCAGCGGTATAGCGGGAGGGGGGGAGACCCAGTACTTC.

J is TRBJ2-5 and V is TRBV4-1; 9 positions agree with TRBD2. Germline loops: CDR1 MGHRA, CDR2 YSYEKL. The CDR3 covers 15 residues. With V trimmed by 0 bases and J by 4 bases, 3 bases remained unmatched. CDR3 DNA: TGCGCCAGCAGCCAAGACCCAGCGGGGGGAGAGACCCAGTACTTC. This codes for CASSQDPAGGETQYF.

The chain carries TRBV10-3 and TRBJ1-1; no reliable D call. The germline V gene encodes CDR1 ENHRY and CDR2 SYGVKD. The CDR3 runs 11 residues. V gave up 11 bases and J gave up 2 bases, with 9 bases separating them. CDR3 amino acids: CAVQGNTEAFF. The CDR3, as DNA: TGTGCCGTCCAAGGAAACACTGAAGCTTTCTTT.

This chain links TRBV27 with TRBJ1-5; D gene unclear. CDR1 MNHEY and CDR2 SMNVEV come from the germline V gene (reference sequence). Trimming pared 5 bases from V and 9 bases from J, leaving 14 bases between. This CDR3 is built from 13 residues. The CDR3 loop is CASSPYAKGPQHF. The CDR3 DNA is TGTGCCAGCAGTCCCTACGCCAAGGGGCCCCAGCATTTT.

The chain couples TRBV12-3 or TRBV12-4 to TRBJ1-2, with D maybe TRBD1 (6 bases). The CDR3 covers 13 residues. V was pared by 5 bases and J by 1 base, with 8 bases between. CDR3 nucleotide sequence: TGTGCCAGCAGTGGGGGCTTTAACTATGGCTACACCTTC. This translates into CASSGGFNYGYTF.

J is TRBJ2-4 and V is TRBV27; D unclear. The CDR3 consists of 20 residues. From germline, CDR1 is MNHEY and CDR2 SMNVEV (reference sequence). Trimming cost V 3 bases and J 16 bases, with 40 bases left between them. The CDR3 reads CASSFVRTVTVRAKNIQFYF. For the CDR3, the DNA is TGTGCCAGCAGTTTCGTAAGGACGGTAACGGTCAGAGCCAAAAACATTCAGTTTTACTTC.